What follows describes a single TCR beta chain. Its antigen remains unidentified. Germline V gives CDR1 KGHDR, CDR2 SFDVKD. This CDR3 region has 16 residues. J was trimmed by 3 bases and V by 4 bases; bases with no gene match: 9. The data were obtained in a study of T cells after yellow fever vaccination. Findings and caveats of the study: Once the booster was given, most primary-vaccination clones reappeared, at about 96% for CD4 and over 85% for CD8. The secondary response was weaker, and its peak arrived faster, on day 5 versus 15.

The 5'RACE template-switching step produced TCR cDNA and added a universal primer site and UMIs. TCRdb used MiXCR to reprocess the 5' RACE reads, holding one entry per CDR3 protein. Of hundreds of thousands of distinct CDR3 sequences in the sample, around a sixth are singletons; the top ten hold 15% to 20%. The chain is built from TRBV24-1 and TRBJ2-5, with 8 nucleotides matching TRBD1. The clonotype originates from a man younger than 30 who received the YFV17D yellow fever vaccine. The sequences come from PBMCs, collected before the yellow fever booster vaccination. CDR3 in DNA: TGTGCCACCAGTGAGGGGACAGGCTCGGTGGAAGAGACCCAGTACTTC. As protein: CATSEGTGSVEETQYF.